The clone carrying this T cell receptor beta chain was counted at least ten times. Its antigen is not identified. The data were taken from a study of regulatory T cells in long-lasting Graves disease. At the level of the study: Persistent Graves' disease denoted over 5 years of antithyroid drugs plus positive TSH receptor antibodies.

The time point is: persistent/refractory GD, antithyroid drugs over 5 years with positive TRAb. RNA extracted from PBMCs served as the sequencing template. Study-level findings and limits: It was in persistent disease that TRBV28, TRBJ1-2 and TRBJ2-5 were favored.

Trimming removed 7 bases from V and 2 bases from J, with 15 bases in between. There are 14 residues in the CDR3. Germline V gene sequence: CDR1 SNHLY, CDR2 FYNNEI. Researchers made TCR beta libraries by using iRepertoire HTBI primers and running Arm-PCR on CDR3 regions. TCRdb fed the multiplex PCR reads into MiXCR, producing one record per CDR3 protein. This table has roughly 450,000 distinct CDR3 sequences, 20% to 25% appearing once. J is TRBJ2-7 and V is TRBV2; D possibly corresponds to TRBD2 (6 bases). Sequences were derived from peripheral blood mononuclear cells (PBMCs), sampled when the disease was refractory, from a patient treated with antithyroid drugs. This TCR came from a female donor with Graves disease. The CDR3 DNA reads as TGTGCCAGCAATTCATACCGGGGGACCTACGAGCAGTACTTC. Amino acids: CASNSYRGTYEQYF.